This T cell receptor (beta chain) was recorded in a study of T cell responses to AZD1222 COVID-19 vaccine. As regards this clone: Mismatch with germline at one junction end may stem from a read error.

This table comes from immunoSEQ multiplex PCR, and its TCRdb copy is limited to in-frame clones, with some not included. The sample lists 100,000 to 150,000 clones; over 70% were seen once. This sequence was found in an adult in good health. The source was peripheral blood, collected on day 0 of AZD1222 vaccination.

The DNA of the CDR3 is TGTGCCAGCAGTGACTCGGGACAGGGCAGGGATACGCAGTATTTT. Protein product: CASSDSGQGRDTQYF. V usage is TRBV6-5 and J usage is TRBJ2-3, with TRBD1 matching 9 bases. The CDR3 spans 15 residues. CDR1 is MNHEY and CDR2 is SVGAGI in the germline V gene.